The source of this T cell receptor (beta chain) is a study of Tregs in tolerant kidney transplant recipients. Study findings and constraints: Biological reproducibility was not directly addressed, but technical replication error appeared minimal. Validation in larger populations is needed because few patients were studied. Expanding Tregs on activated donor B cells appeared to best identify donor-specific TCRbeta clones.

Produced via immunoSEQ multiplex PCR; TCRdb's table is partial and in-frame only. The sample lists over 60,000 clones, 84% occurring once. Comment on this clone: Its specificity is not known.

Unstimulated Tregs (CD4+CD25+CD127-) and CD4+CD25- non-Tregs were sorted from PBMCs. Sequenced input: CD4+ T cells from blood. This clonotype was sampled from a human donor in good health.

The CDR3 DNA follows: TGTGCCAGCAGTATAGTCGGACAGGTTCGAGAGACCCAGTACTTC. This sequence encodes CASSIVGQVRETQYF. This chain uses TRBV6-1 with TRBJ2-5; 7 nucleotides match TRBD1. The CDR3 is 15 residues long. Germline values: CDR1 MNHNS, CDR2 SASEGT. V shed 5 bases and J 4 bases; nucleotides not matched to a gene: 10.